This T cell receptor beta chain appears in the sequencing data of a study of cytomegalovirus exposure and HLA in healthy donors (TCRdb year 2017). Background for the entire study: In an earlier analysis of approximately 500 of the donors, around 290 Gb of sequence data and approximately 100 million unique TCR beta sequences from 180 million or so T cells were reported. An early release that covered roughly 600 HLA-typed donors contained about 300 gigabases of sequencing data and 65 million to 100 million unique TCR sequences. Of the 398 genotyped donors, approximately 80% fell in the genetic ancestry cluster associated with self-reported Caucasian donors. The study aimed to test whether cataloging public T cell receptors could reveal signatures of past pathogen exposure. The study used immunosequencing to profile the T cell repertoires of about 670 subjects and linked those repertoires to cytomegalovirus serostatus. A separate validation cohort of approximately 130 different subjects was used in addition to the approximately 670-subject first cohort. The study combined high-throughput TCR immunosequencing, statistical association of individual TCRs with disease status, and machine learning to predict cytomegalovirus infection status. To study patterns of TCR occurrence, a later analysis re-analyzed previously published TCR beta repertoires from around 700 donors and added high-resolution HLA genotyping. In the later analysis, no new phenotypic data were used to find candidate immune exposures; instead, reliance was placed on TCR beta sequences and their occurrence across donors. An earlier analysis of approximately 640 of the donors applied high-throughput TCR beta sequencing to assess whether each TCR beta V gene segment acted as functional or pseudogenic. Alongside the repertoire data, information on donor age, sex, ethnicity and CMV serostatus was compiled. A later genetic analysis used genome-wide SNP genotypes for about 65% of the roughly 700 donors, treating that subset as a discovery cohort. All discovery cohort repertoires had been generated using a single sequencing platform. HLA typing included class I and class II loci at four-digit resolution. The number of typed donors differed by locus: roughly 629-640 for A, B, C, DRB1 and DQB1; approximately 520 for DQA1; around 610 for DPA1; and around 490 for DPB1. About five DR-DQ haplotypes were treated as single units for association and clustering because of strong linkage in the cohort. Among 300 to 500 genotyped donors of the cohort, an average of roughly 230,000 unique TCR beta nucleotide sequences was sequenced per donor, of which 15% to 20% were non-productive.

Details on this clone: Its antigen is not yet known. No per-base quality is available; no much larger clone lies one base away. The same CDR3 can be traced to other DNA sequences in this sample.

The library came from the immunoSEQ multiplex PCR assay. For the multiplex PCR, a mixture combining 60 forward primers for TCR Vbeta segments and 13 reverse primers for TCR Jbeta segments was used. The CDR3 region of rearranged TCR beta genes was amplified from genomic DNA by a multiplex PCR assay. Amplified TCR beta libraries were sequenced as 87-base-pair reads on the Illumina HiSeq System. Turning to the authors' computational methods: Across the 670 or so repertoires, a later analysis counted around 80 million unique TCR beta chains, approximately 10 million of which were shared by at least two donors. A nearest-neighbor algorithm error-corrected the raw reads and collapsed the reads into unique sequences, merging closely related sequences to remove PCR and sequencing errors. To assign V, D and J gene segments, CDR3 sequences were aligned to IMGT reference sequences. For a sequence to be retained, a match of at least six nucleotides was required to both a V gene segment and a J gene segment. Rearrangements were classified as productive when the CDR3 lacked stop codons and remained in frame with V and J, and all other rearrangements were classified as non-productive. CDR3 was defined according to IMGT convention as the region running from the second conserved V-encoded cysteine to the conserved J-encoded phenylalanine. The earlier analysis of approximately 500 of the donors excluded sequences that lacked an unambiguous match to a single V gene segment. An earlier analysis of a few hundred of the donors called V segments functional above 56.7% productive rearrangements and segregating when the between-donor standard deviation exceeded 5%. A statistical classification framework was built for diagnosing cytomegalovirus status from the catalog of TCR beta chain sequences. A later analysis assigned V and J genes by comparing TCR nucleotide sequences with IMGT/GENE-DB human TR gene sequences. The TCRdist pipeline was used in a later analysis to assign CDR3 sequences and most-parsimonious VDJ recombination scenarios. A later analysis defined each TCR beta chain by its CDR3 amino acid sequence plus V-gene family, and excluded reads lacking a unique V-gene family. A later analysis removed 500 to 650 highly shared, low-generation-probability nucleotide sequences to deal with suspected cross-contamination and a sequencing artifact. A later analysis calculated a clonal expansion index for each public chain from normalized within-repertoire ranks of inferred template counts. In a later analysis, generation probabilities were computed with a VDJ recombination model fitted to out-of-frame rearrangements, and the resulting probabilities were checked against IGoR. A later analysis scored TCR-TCR, TCR-HLA and TCR-CMV co-occurrence with hypergeometric tests, applying a repertoire-size bias correction to TCR pairs. To estimate false discovery rates, a later analysis permuted the HLA or CMV assignments 20 times. In a later analysis, co-occurring TCRs were grouped with DBSCAN, and TCRdist sequence similarity was added when clustering was performed within HLA-allele-positive subsets. Repertoires with fewer than 30,000 or more than 120,000 public chains were left out of co-occurrence clustering, as were about five repertoires with anomalous nucleotide sharing. Drawn from immuneACCESS, this table holds only the in-frame rearrangements with V and J called that TCRdb kept. Clones are partly lost; checked studies trace under half to an unresolved V gene and leave the rest unexplained. V and J calls and clone size are as listed in that table; D and trimming were resolved from the DNA. The sample contains about 140,000 clones, 70% to 85% of them found a single time. The ten largest clones take up 1.9% of the sample.

Measured from the cysteine to the phenylalanine, the CDR3 is 13 residues long. The only DNA kept is the CDR3, 39 bases in frame from the first base. Taken from the germline V gene, the CDR1 and CDR2 loops are SGDLS and YYNGEE. Cut back by 2 bases and 3 bases, the V and J ends lie 8 bases apart. The cohort consisted of hundreds of healthy bone marrow donors. Cohort members were all nominally healthy when sampled, although unrecorded immune exposures were likely present. The donor was CMV seronegative and belonged to the group of more than 300 seronegative cohort members. A peripheral blood sample was collected from each donor, and TCR beta sequencing was performed on peripheral blood mononuclear cells. Genomic DNA extraction from the blood cell samples was performed with the Qiagen DNeasy Blood Extraction Kit. What the work shows at the level of the full study, not this receptor alone: A cluster of highly shared sequence variants was judged likely to be a technical artifact of the sequencing pipeline. It was suggested by the authors that the approach could potentially be generalized to other disease states and immunological phenotypes. In a later analysis, several top co-occurrence clusters were reported to appear linked to parvovirus B19, influenza, CMV and Epstein-Barr virus. Correlated functional status among segregating V segments might be attributable to linkage disequilibrium, but an unknown experimental factor could not be ruled out. In the study, around 160 TCR beta chains were listed as associated with cytomegalovirus. A later genetic analysis associated a missense DCLRE1C variant with V-gene and J-gene trimming of TCR beta chains, and an independent cohort replicated the association. Specific HLA alleles were associated with 18,000 or so TCR beta sequences at a false discovery rate of 0.05 in a later analysis. Because some donors lacked HLA typing at each locus, the association tests relied only on the typed subset. In a later analysis, the rate of TCR association differed among HLA loci, with DRB1 alleles having the most associated TCRs and HLA-C alleles having the fewest. Immune exposure information for the cohort was limited to CMV serostatus. According to a later genetic analysis, donors in an Asian-associated ancestry cluster had fewer N-insertions in productive TCRs than the approximately 710-donor mean. The cohort was sequenced for TCR beta chains only, and without alpha or paired-chain data the features that could be detected were limited. Assigning TCR associations to individual alleles was difficult when HLA alleles, especially DR and DQ, strongly co-occurred. In a later analysis, most CMV-associated TCR beta chains were found to appear HLA-restricted, with HLA associations seemingly driven largely by CMV exposure. In both the original and validation cohorts, the classifier was reported to diagnose cytomegalovirus status with high specificity and sensitivity. Across donors, most TCR sequences were observed very rarely, whereas some public TCRs were present in many individuals. A later analysis found that HLA-associated TCR beta chains were more clonally expanded and had lower generation probabilities than equally common non-associated chains. In an earlier analysis of around 600 of the donors, most TCR beta V segments appeared in productive rearrangements about 87% or about 30% of the time, broadly matching IMGT annotations. Sequencing depth was assumed to be roughly uniform across donors in the presence/absence analyses, though that assumption may not hold. Roughly 15 rarely observed V segments, including chromosome 9 orphons, were excluded from the earlier analysis of a few hundred of the donors because counts were too low. In vitro tests confirmed that a few of the cytomegalovirus-associated TCR beta chains recognize cytomegalovirus antigens. A further reported finding was that TCR beta sequences accurately predicted the HLA-A and HLA-B alleles for most subjects in the first cohort. Some IMGT-functional V segments, including TRBV6-2 and TRBV6-3, could not be told apart with the 87-base-pair reads, so those segments were excluded.

The sequenced sample consisted of PBMCs. The sequence is built from TRBV9 and TRBJ1-1, and possibly TRBD1, on 5 matching bases. The sequence was collected from a woman aged 40-49 years in good health and CMV-seronegative. The bases are TGTGCCAGCAGCGTGGGGGGGGACACTGAAGCTTTCTTT. It translates as CASSVGGDTEAFF.